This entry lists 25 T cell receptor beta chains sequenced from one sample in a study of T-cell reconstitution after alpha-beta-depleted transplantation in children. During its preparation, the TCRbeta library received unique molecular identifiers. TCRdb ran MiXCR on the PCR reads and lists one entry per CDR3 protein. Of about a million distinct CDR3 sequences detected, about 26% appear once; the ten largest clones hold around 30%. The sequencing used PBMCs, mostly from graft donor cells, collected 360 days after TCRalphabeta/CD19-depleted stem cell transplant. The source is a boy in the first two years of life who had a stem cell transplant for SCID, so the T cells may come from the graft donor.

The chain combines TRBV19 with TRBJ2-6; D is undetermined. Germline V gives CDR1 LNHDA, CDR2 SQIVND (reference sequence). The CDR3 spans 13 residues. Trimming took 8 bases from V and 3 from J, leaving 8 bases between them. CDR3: CASDSNGANVLTF. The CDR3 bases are TGTGCCAGTGATTCTAATGGGGCCAACGTCCTGACTTTC.

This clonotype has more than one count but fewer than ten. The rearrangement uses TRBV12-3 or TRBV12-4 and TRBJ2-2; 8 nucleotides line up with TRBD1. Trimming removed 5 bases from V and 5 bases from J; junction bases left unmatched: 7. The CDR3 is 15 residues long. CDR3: CASSIRTGQTGELFF. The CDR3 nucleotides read TGTGCCAGCAGTATCCGGACAGGGCAAACCGGGGAGCTGTTTTTT.

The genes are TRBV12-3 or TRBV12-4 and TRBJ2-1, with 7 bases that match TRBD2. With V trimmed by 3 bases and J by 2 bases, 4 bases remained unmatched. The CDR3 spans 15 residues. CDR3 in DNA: TGTGCCAGCAGTTTTTGGGGGGGGGCCTACAATGAGCAGTTCTTC. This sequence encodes CASSFWGGAYNEQFF.

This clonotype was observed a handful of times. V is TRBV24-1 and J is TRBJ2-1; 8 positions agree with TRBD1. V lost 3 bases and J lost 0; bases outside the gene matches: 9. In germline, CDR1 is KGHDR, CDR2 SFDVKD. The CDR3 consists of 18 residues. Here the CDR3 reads CATSDDGQGVSSYNEQFF. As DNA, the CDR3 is TGTGCCACCAGTGATGACGGACAGGGCGTAAGCTCCTACAATGAGCAGTTCTTC.

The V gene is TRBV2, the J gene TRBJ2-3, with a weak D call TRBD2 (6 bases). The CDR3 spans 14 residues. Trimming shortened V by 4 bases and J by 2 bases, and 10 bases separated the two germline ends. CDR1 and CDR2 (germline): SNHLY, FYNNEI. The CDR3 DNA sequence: TGTGCCAGCAGTGGGGGGGTCCTCACAGATACGCAGTATTTT. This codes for CASSGGVLTDTQYF.

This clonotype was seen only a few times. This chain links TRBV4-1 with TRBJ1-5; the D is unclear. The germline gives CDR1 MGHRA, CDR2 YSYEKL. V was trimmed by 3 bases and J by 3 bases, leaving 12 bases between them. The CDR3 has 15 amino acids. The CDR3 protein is CASSHHGLPNQPQHF. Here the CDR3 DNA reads TGCGCCAGCAGCCATCACGGCCTCCCCAATCAGCCCCAGCATTTT.

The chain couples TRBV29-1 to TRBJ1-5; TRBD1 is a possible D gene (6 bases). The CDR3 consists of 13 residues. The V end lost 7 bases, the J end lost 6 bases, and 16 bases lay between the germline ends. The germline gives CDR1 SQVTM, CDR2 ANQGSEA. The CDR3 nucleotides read TGCAGCGATTTAGGACAGTCCGGTCAGCCCCAGCATTTT. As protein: CSDLGQSGQPQHF.

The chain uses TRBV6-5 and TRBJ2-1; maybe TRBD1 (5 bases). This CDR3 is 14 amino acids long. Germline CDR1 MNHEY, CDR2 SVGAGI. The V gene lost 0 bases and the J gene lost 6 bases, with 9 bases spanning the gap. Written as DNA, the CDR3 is TGTGCCAGCAGTTACTCTCTTCAGGGCAATGAGCAGTTCTTC. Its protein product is CASSYSLQGNEQFF.

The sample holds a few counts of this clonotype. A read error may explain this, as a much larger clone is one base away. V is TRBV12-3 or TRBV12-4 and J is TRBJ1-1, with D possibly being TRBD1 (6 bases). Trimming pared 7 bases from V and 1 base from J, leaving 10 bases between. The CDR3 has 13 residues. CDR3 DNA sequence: TGTGCCAGCACCTTGACAGGGAACACTGAAGCTTTCTTT. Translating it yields CASTLTGNTEAFF.

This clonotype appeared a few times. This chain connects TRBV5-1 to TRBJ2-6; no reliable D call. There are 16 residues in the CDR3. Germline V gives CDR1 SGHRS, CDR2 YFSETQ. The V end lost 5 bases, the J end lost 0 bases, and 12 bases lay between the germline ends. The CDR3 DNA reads TGCGCCAGCAGTACCAGTCGTTTCTCTGGGGCCAACGTCCTGACTTTC. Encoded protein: CASSTSRFSGANVLTF.

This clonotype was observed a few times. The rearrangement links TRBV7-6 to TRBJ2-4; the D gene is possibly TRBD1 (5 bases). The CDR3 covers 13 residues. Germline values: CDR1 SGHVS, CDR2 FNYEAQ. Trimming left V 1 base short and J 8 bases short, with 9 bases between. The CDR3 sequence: CASSLGGSDIQYF. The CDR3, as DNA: TGTGCCAGCAGCTTAGGGGGCTCGGACATTCAGTACTTC. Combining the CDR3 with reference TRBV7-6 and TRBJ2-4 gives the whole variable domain GAGVSQSPRYKVTKRGQDVALRCDPISGHVSLYWYRQALGQGPEFLTYFNYEAQQDKSGLPNDRFSAERPEGSISTLTIQRTEQRDSAMYRCASSLGGSDIQYFGAGTRLSVL.

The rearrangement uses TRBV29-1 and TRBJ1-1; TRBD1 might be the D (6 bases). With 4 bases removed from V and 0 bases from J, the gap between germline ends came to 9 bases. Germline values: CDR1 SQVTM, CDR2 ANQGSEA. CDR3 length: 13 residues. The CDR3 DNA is TGCAGCGTTGCTCAGGGGATGAACACTGAAGCTTTCTTT. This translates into CSVAQGMNTEAFF.

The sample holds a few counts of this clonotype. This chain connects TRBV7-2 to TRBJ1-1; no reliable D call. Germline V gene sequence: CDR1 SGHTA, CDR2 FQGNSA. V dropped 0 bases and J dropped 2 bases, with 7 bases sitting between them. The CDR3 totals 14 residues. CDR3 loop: CASSLAALNTEAFF. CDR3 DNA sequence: TGTGCCAGCAGCTTAGCAGCACTTAACACTGAAGCTTTCTTT.

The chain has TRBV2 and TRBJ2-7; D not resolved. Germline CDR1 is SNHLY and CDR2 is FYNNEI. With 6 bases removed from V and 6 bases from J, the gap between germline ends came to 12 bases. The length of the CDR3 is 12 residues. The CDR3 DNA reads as TGTGCCAGCAGGGCCGCTCCTGGCGAGCAGTACTTC. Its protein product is CASRAAPGEQYF.

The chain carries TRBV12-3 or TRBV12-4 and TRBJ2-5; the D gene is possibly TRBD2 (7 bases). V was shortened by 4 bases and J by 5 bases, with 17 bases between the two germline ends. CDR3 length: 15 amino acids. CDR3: CASSSGGGSWETQYF. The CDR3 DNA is TGTGCCAGCAGTTCTGGCGGGGGCAGTTGGGAGACCCAGTACTTC.

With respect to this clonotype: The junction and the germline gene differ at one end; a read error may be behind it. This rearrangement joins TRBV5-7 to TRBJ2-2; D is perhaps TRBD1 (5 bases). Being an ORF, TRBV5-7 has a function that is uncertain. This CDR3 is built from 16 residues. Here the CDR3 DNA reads TGTGCCGGCAGCTTCCGGGCCAGGGCGAACACCGGGGAGCTGTTTTTT. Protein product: CAGSFRARANTGELFF.

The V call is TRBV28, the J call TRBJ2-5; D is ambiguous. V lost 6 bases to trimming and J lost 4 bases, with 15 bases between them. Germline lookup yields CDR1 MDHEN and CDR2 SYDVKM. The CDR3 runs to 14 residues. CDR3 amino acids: CASRPDLRGETQYF. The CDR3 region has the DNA TGTGCCAGCAGACCCGATTTGAGAGGAGAGACCCAGTACTTC.

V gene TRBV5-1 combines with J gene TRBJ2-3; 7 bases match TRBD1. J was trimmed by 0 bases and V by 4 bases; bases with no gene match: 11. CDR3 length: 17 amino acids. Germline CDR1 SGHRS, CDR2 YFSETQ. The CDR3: CASSLLPQGVSTDTQYF. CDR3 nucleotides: TGCGCCAGCAGCCTTCTTCCCCAGGGGGTTAGCACAGATACGCAGTATTTT.

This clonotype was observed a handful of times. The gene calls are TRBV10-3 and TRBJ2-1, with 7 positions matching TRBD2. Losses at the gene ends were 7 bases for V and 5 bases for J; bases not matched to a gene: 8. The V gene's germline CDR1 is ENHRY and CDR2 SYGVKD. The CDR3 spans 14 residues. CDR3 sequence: CAIKERGTHNEQFF. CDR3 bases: TGTGCCATCAAAGAGCGGGGTACCCACAATGAGCAGTTCTTC.

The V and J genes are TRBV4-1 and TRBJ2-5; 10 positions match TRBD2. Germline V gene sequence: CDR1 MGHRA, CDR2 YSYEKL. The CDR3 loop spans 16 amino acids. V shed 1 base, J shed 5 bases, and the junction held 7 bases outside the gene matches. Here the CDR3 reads CASSQGALAGVETQYF. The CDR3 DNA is TGCGCCAGCAGCCAAGGGGCTCTAGCGGGGGTGGAGACCCAGTACTTC.

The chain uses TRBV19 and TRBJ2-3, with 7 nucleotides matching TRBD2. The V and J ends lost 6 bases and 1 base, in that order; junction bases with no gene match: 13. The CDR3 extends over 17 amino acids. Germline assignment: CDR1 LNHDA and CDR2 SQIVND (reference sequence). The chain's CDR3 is CASSDRGTSGGTDTQYF. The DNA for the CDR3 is TGTGCCAGTAGCGACCGTGGGACCAGCGGGGGCACAGATACGCAGTATTTT.

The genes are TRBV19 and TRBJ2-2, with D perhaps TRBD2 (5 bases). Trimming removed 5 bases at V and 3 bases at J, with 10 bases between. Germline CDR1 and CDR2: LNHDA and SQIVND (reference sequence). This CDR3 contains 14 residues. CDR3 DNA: TGTGCCAGTAGTTCACGGGGTTACACCGGGGAGCTGTTTTTT. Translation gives CASSSRGYTGELFF.

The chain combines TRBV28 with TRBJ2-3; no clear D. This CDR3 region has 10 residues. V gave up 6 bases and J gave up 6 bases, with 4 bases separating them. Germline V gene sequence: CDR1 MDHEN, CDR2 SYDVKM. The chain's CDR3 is CASSYDTQYF. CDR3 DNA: TGTGCCAGCAGCTACGATACGCAGTATTTT.

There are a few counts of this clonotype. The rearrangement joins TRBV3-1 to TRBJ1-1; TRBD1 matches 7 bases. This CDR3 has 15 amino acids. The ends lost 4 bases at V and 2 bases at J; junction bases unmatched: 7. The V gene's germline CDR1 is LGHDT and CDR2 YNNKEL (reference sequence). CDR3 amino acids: CASSPPDRRNTEAFF. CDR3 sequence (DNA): TGTGCCAGCAGCCCGCCGGACAGGCGAAACACTGAAGCTTTCTTT.

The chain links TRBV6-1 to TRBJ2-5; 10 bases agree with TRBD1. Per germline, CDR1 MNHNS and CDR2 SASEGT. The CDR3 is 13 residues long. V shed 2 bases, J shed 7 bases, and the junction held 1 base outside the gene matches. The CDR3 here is CASSEWTGGTQYF. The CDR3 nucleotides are TGTGCCAGCAGTGAATGGACAGGGGGGACCCAGTACTTC.